The clone carrying this T cell receptor beta chain was picked up many times. Its antigen is unidentified. As originally analysed: Differences in CDR3 between clinicopathological groups were drawn on to build a classifier intended to discriminate distant-metastatic papillary thyroid cancer patients. TCRdb re-analyzed the PCR reads using MiXCR. The V and J calls come from TCRdb's annotation, not from the publication. The sample shows about 20,000 clones, approximately 14% of them seen only once. There were no patients who had received any treatment before thyroid surgery. This record comes from a study of metastatic and nonmetastatic thyroid tumors. Study-level background: Repertoires were compared across blood and tumor or nodule tissue from malignant and benign thyroid patients. General study points: Within blood and tumor, benign nodules reportedly had significantly lower TCR beta diversity than malignant thyroid tumors did.

Between the trimmed V and J ends, which lost 5 bases and 3 bases, there was a span of 11 bases. The V gene's germline CDR1 is SGHDT and CDR2 YYEEEE. The CDR3 sequence is 14 residues long. The receptor's source is a female donor with papillary thyroid cancer or a benign thyroid nodule (not recorded which). Some clones in this sample may be carry-over from other donors' samples. The chain links TRBV5-6 to TRBJ2-2; D not certain. The specimen was blood. CDR3 in DNA: TGTGCCAGCAGTGGCAGGCGTGACACCGGGGAGCTGTTTTTT. This codes for CASSGRRDTGELFF.